This TCR beta chain was found in a study of T cell responses to AZD1222 COVID-19 vaccine listed by TCRdb under 2021. Notes on the research overall: TCR sequencing covered fewer than 250 trial participants: 207 given two doses of AZD1222 and about 26 given two doses of MenACWY control vaccine. Trial participants were enrolled into age subgroups of 18-55, 56-69 and 70-plus years, which contained approximately 150, 28 and 58 TCR-sequenced participants, respectively. What the study reported, not specific to this receptor: In the small 56-69-year group, the increase in depth fell short of significance, most likely because of low power. Epitopes outside the regions mutated in the B.1.351 and B.1.1.7 variants were reportedly recognized by nearly half of the unique spike-specific TCRs. After two AZD1222 doses, both the breadth and the depth of spike-specific TCRs were significantly higher than at day 0 and than in MenACWY recipients. Most participants were white British and females outnumbered males, and the authors suggested that clonal diversity may have been underestimated. Only five or six AZD1222 recipients were SARS-CoV-2 seropositive at baseline, limiting conclusions about previously exposed vaccinees. Because no day 14 peak-response samples were available, repertoires were characterized only after the peak T cell response. Vaccine-associated CD4 TCRs spanned the whole spike protein, with dominant responses in regions 160-218 and 743-854.

Interpreted using the paper, the time point label stands for: about 28 days (+/-7) after the second vaccine dose. AZD1222 recipients whose second dose came at about 4 weeks and those whose second dose came at about 12 weeks were combined into one group, since spike-specific TCR depth and breadth did not differ between the two schedules. Vaccinee samples were obtained from the UK trials COV001 and COV002, which included a single-blind randomized controlled phase 2/3 trial of AZD1222 (ChAdOx1 nCoV-19) in healthy adults. For TCRbeta chain sequencing, PBMC samples were collected from trial participants at day 0 and at day 28 after the second dose. The CDR3 regions of human TCRbeta chains were analyzed by immunosequencing. The published analysis was carried out like this. Repertoire TCRs were checked for matches against a reference library of SARS-CoV-2-specific TCRs that had been generated using the MIRA antigen-specificity platform. Breadth was defined as the fraction of unique TCRs that were SARS-CoV-2-associated, and depth was defined as the fraction of total T cells that were SARS-CoV-2-associated. Using the MIRA data, each spike-specific TCR was mapped to the spike region that the TCR reacts to and placed in a CD4 or CD8 class. Log10-transformed breadth and depth values were compared by one-way ANOVA with Sidak's multiple comparisons tests. Entries here come from immuneACCESS through TCRdb and include only in-frame sequences with V and J called. Some clones fail to appear in such tables; in the studies checked, an unresolved V gene covers under half of the shortfall, and the cause of the remainder is unknown. V, J and clone size were drawn from that table, and D and trimming were deduced from the DNA. For this sample the table gives tens of thousands of clones, of which approximately 90% were detected only once. The ten most abundant clones make up approximately 2.4% of the sample.

Comments on this clone: The antigen this receptor binds is unknown. No per-base quality is available; no much larger clone lies one base away.

The receptor comes from an adult who received the AZD1222 COVID-19 vaccine. The sample consisted of peripheral blood, taken 28 days after the second AZD1222 dose.

DNA sequence: TGTGCCAGCTCACCAGGGACAGGGAGCACCGGGGAGCTGTTTTTT. Translated, it gives CASSPGTGSTGELFF. The receptor chain draws on TRBV18 and TRBJ2-2; TRBD1 lines up with 9 middle nucleotides. The CDR3 sequence holds 15 residues, the cysteine and phenylalanine included. Left in the record is the CDR3 DNA by itself, 45 bases read in frame from the first base. CDR1 KGHSH and CDR2 LQKENI were looked up in the germline V gene. Clipping removes 2 bases from V and 4 bases from J, with 2 as the unmatched junction base count.